What follows is one T cell receptor beta chain and its context. The antigen is not known. The CDR3 runs 13 residues. Germline assignment: CDR1 LNHDA and CDR2 SQIVND (reference sequence). The V segment lost 10 bases and the J segment 7 bases; nucleotides outside the gene matches: 8. The sample belongs to a study of cytomegalovirus exposure and HLA in healthy donors. PCR involved 60 Vbeta and 13 Jbeta primers. The protocol was immunoSEQ multiplex PCR, while the TCRdb copy is restricted to in-frame clones and leaves out a portion. There are around 130,000 clones in the sample; roughly 72% occur only once, and approximately 1.8% lies in the top ten. Findings of the study overall: There were around 160 TCR beta chains listed as cytomegalovirus-associated.

The TCR comes from a woman aged 50 to 60 in good health and CMV-seronegative. This chain joins TRBV19 and TRBJ2-2; 8 bases line up with TRBD1. The sample consisted of PBMCs. The CDR3: CAIKTGAGGELFF. CDR3 DNA sequence: TGTGCCATTAAGACAGGGGCGGGCGGGGAGCTGTTTTTT.